This T cell receptor beta chain was documented in a study of blood T cells in healthy people across ages. Peripheral blood, roughly 11 milliliters per donor, was collected. Looked up from germline, CDR1 is SGHNT and CDR2 is YENEEA. The CDR3 runs 13 residues. The V end was cut by 4 bases, the J end by 6 bases, with 9 bases between. This clonotype was recorded at least ten times. Together with a sample-barcoded 5' primer, a J-beta primer mix was included in a second PCR lasting roughly 6 to 12 cycles. TCRdb independently ran MiXCR on the 5' RACE reads; one entry per CDR3 protein. This sample has under 1,100,000 distinct CDR3 sequences, with 20% to 25% found just once. These data were also reused for a study on T cells of mothers and their children.

The V gene is TRBV11-3, the J gene TRBJ2-2, with D possibly being TRBD1 or TRBD2 (5 bases each). Sequenced input: blood. The receptor's source is a girl aged 2-15 years in good health. The DNA for the CDR3 is TGTGCCAGCAGCTCCGGGACCGCCGGGGAGCTGTTTTTT. Residues: CASSSGTAGELFF.